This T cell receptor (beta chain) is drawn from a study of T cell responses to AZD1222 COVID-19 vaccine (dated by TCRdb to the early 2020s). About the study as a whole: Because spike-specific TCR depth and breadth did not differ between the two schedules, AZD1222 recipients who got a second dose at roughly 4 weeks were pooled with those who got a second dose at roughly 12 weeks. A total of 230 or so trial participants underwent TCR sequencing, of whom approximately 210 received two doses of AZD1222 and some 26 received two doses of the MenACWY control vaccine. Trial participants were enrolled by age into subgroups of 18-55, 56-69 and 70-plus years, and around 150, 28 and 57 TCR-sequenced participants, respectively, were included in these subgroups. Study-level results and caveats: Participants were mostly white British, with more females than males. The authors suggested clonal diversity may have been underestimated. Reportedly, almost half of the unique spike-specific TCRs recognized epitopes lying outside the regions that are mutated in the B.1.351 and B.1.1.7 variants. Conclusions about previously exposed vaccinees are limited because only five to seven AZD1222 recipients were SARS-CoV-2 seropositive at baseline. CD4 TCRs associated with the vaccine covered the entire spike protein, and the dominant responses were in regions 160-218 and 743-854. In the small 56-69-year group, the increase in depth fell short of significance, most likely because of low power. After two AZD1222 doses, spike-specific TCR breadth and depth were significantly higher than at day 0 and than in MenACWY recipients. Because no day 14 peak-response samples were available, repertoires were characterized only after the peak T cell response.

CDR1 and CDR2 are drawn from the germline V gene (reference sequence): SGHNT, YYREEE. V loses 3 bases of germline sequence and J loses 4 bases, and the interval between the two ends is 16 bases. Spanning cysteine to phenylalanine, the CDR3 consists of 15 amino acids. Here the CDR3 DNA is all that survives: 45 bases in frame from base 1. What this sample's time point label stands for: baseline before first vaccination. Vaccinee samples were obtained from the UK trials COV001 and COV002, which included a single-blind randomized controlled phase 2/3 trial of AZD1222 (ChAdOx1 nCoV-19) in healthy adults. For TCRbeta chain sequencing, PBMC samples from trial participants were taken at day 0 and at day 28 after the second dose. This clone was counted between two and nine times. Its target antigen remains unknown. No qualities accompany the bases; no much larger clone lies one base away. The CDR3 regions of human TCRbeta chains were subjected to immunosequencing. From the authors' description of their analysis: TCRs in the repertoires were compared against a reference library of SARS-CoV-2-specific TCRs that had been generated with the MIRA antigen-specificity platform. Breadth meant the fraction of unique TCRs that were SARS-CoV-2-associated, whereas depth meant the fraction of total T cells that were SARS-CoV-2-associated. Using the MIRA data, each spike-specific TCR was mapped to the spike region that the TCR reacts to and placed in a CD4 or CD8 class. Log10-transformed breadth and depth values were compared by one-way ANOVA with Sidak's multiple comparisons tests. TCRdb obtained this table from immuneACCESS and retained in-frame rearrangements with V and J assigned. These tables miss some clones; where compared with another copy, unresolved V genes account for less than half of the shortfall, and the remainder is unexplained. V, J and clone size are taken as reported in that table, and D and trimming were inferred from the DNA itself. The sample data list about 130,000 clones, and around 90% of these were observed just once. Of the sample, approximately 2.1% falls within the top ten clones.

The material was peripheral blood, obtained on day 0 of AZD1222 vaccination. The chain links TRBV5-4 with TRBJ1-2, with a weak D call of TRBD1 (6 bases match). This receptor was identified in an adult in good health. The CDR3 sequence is CASSSPRGYGYGYTF. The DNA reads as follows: TGTGCCAGCAGCTCGCCAAGGGGGTATGGCTATGGCTACACCTTC.